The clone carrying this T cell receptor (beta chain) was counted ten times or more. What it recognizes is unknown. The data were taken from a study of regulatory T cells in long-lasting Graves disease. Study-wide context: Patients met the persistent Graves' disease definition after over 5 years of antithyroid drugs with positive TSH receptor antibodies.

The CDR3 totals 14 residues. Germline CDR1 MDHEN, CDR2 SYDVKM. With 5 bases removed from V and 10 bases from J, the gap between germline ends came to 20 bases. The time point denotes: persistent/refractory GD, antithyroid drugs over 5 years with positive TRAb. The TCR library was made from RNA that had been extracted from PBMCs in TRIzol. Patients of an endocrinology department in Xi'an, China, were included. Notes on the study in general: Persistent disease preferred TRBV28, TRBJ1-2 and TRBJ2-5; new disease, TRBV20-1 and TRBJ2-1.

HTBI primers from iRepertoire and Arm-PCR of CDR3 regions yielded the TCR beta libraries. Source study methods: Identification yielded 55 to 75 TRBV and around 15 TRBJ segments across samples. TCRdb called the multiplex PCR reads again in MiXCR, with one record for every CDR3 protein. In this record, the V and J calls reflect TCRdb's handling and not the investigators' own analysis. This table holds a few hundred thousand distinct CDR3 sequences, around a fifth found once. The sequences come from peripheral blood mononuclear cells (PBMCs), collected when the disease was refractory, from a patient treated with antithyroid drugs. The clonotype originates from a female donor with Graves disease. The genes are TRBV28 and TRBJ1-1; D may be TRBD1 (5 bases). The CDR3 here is CASSPPGGLGGAFF. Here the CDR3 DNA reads TGTGCCAGCAGTCCTCCGGGAGGATTGGGGGGAGCTTTCTTT.